This T cell receptor (beta chain) is from a study of blood T cell repertoires in COVID-19. The overall study: The samples span acute and convalescent COVID-19 from the United States, Italy and Spain.

Authors' processing steps: Using reference gene primer amplification, nucleated cell counts were estimated. The assay was immunoSEQ multiplex PCR, and TCRdb's table has in-frame clones only and misses some. That table is the source of V, J and clone size, and D and trimming were worked out from the DNA. The sample lists 150,000 or so clones, 75% to 90% occurring once. V lost 7 bases and J lost 2, with 9 bases in between. In germline, CDR1 is SGHAT, CDR2 FQNNGV. The CDR3 totals 14 residues. The V gene is TRBV11-2, the J gene TRBJ2-6, with D possibly TRBD1 on 6 matching bases. The sample consisted of peripheral blood. This TCR derives from an elderly man with acute or convalescent COVID-19. DNA of the CDR3: TGTGCCAGCAAAGCAGGGGCTGGGGCCAACGTCCTGACTTTC. It specifies CASKAGAGANVLTF.